The present entry profiles one TCR beta chain with its context. Its specific antigen is unknown. The input lacks base qualities; no much larger clone sits a single base away. The entire amount of isolated RNA was reverse transcribed using the High Capacity cDNA Reverse Transcription Kit, so the sequenced TCRB transcripts were expressed ones. Deep immunoSEQ sequencing was performed on naive, central memory and regulatory T cell samples, with an average of around 3.4 million total reads per sample. Sorted cells were lysed in RLT buffer and RNA was extracted with DNase-treated RNeasy Micro or Mini kits, depending on cell number. To prevent cross-contamination, every cell subset was processed on its own, while patient and healthy donor samples were processed together. Using the immunoSEQ multiplex PCR, TCRB sequences were amplified from cDNA into 87-bp fragments spanning the CDR3 region. The amplicons were sequenced using the Illumina HiSeq platform. The paper's data handling went like this. PCR bias was corrected computationally using synthetic template baselines, and reads within Hamming distance 2 were collapsed, with unmergeable singletons discarded. Reads were aligned to IMGT to assign V, D and J genes, CDR3 length, and insertions or deletions at six rearrangement sites. Within each subset, clonotype counts were normalized to the number of sorted cells before true diversity and Gini coefficients were calculated with the tcR R package. The overlap coefficient, calculated on TCRB nucleotide sequences, was used to measure repertoire sharing. Out-of-frame TCRB sequences from naive cells were analyzed as a proxy for the pre-selection repertoire. TCRdb mirrors the immuneACCESS table, restricted to in-frame sequences. Some clones are absent from its copies; in checked studies, under half trace to an unresolved V gene, and the reason for the others is unknown. Clonal size and the V and J genes are those of that table, whereas D and trimming came from the DNA. The sample has 350,000 to 450,000 clones on record, 11% to 15% of them singletons. The ten largest make up 0.035% to 0.045% of the sample.

The record originates from a study of beta chain features in type 1 diabetes (dated by TCRdb to the late 2010s). For the wider study: Mean age, gender distribution, total cell number and subset yield did not differ between patients and healthy donors. A total of roughly 100 million sorted cells were examined across all samples, and a strong correlation was observed between cell number per subset and RNA yield. Whereas all 30 or so donors provided naive and central memory subsets, regulatory and stem cell-like memory subsets were isolated from just 8 patients and about 8 healthy donors. In the study, recently diagnosed type 1 diabetes patients and matched healthy donors were compared on the TCRB repertoires of their sorted circulating CD4+ T cell subsets. Study-wide findings and limitations: Naive, central memory and regulatory TCRB repertoires appeared to be more alike among patients than among healthy donors. A moderate but significant shortening of TCRB CDR3 length was observed in type 1 diabetes patients in all four CD4+ subsets. HLA sub-analyses involved small numbers of individuals, so any influence of HLA type on TCRB rearrangement remained unresolved. Because cDNA was sequenced instead of genomic DNA, highly expressing activated cells could be over-represented, though the groups showed no difference in activation or CD3 levels. PCR may preferentially amplify shorter templates, but because patient and control samples were amplified and corrected together, any resulting skew would affect both groups equally. At VDJ recombination sites, type 1 diabetes patients had fewer insertions and more deleted nucleotides, which implies abnormalities in thymic rearrangement.

From each donor, a single peripheral blood sample of 100 to 150 mL on average was drawn into heparinised tubes. Using a panel that included CD45RO, CCR7, CD25, CD127, CD95 and CD27, naive, central memory, regulatory and stem cell-like memory CD4+ T cells were sorted on a BD FACSAria II. Every sorted population had a purity above 95%. PBMCs were separated immediately by Lymphoprep density gradient centrifugation and were stained directly, without being cultured. So that batch effects would be minimized, each experiment stained and sorted samples in pairs, pairing one healthy donor with one patient. The material sequenced was naive CD4+ T cells from blood. Taken with the paper, the label for cell subset or site translates to: true naive CD4+ T cells. This receptor was taken from a man between 25 and 39 years old in good health.

The DNA is as follows: TGCGCCAGCAGCCAGCAAACCGGGACTAGCGAGTGGTTCTTC. Its translation reads: CASSQQTGTSEWFF. The chain is encoded by TRBV4-3 joined to TRBJ2-1, and TRBD2 aligns with 10 junction nucleotides. The CDR3 runs 14 amino acids, cysteine and phenylalanine included. The read is trimmed to its CDR3 DNA, 42 bases read in frame from base 1. Taken from the germline V gene, the CDR1 and CDR2 loops are LGHNA and YSLEER. The junction shows trimming of 3 bases on V and 15 bases on J, and the gene matches do not reach 11 bases of it.